These T cell receptor beta chains were read from a single sample in a study of T cell responses to AZD1222 COVID-19 vaccine. The data were produced by immunoSEQ multiplex PCR, yet TCRdb's version contains in-frame clones alone and is incomplete. The table includes some 120,000 clones, approximately 82% detected once. The sequencing used peripheral blood, collected 28 days after the second AZD1222 dose. All receptors come from an adult who received the AZD1222 COVID-19 vaccine. Each CDR3 is given with its conserved first and last residue. D genes are given only for firm matches. The size field is filled for only some rows; it gives once, few, many or a size class.

CDR3nt,CDR3aa,j_gene,v_gene,abundance,d_gene
TGTGCCAGCGCCAGGAGACTAGCCTCACAAGAGACCCAGTACTTC,CASARRLASQETQYF,TRBJ2-5,TRBV2,NA,TRBD2
TGTGCCAGCAGTGAAGCACTAAGACTAGCGTCCGGGGAGCTGTTTTTT,CASSEALRLASGELFF,TRBJ2-2,TRBV2,NA,TRBD2
TGCGCCAGCAGCCTAGGTTTGGCTAGCGGAGAAGAGACCCAGTACTTC,CASSLGLASGEETQYF,TRBJ2-5,TRBV4-3,once,TRBD2
TGTGCCAGCAGCTCCCGTGATACGCAGTATTTT,CASSSRDTQYF,TRBJ2-3,TRBV11-3,NA,NA
TGTGCCAGCAGCCCGGACACGTCACTATGGCTTGGCTACACCTTC,CASSPDTSLWLGYTF,TRBJ1-2,TRBV3-1/TRBV3-2,NA,NA
TGTGCCAGCAGGGAATCAGGGGGCACAATTTACGAGCAGTACTTC,CASRESGGTIYEQYF,TRBJ2-7,TRBV7-9,few,TRBD1
TGTGCCAGCAGCTTAGGAGCCGGGGAGCTGTTTTTT,CASSLGAGELFF,TRBJ2-2,TRBV11-2,NA,NA
TGTGCCAGCAGCCTCCGGACAGGGGCCAGCTCCTACAATGAGCAGTTCTTC,CASSLRTGASSYNEQFF,TRBJ2-1,TRBV9,NA,TRBD1
TGTGCCAGCTCCTCCGGGGTGACTGAAGCTTTCTTT,CASSSGVTEAFF,TRBJ1-1,TRBV18,NA,NA
TGTGCCAGCTCACCCCTAGCAGGACAGGGGACAAATGGCTACACCTTC,CASSPLAGQGTNGYTF,TRBJ1-2,TRBV18,NA,TRBD1